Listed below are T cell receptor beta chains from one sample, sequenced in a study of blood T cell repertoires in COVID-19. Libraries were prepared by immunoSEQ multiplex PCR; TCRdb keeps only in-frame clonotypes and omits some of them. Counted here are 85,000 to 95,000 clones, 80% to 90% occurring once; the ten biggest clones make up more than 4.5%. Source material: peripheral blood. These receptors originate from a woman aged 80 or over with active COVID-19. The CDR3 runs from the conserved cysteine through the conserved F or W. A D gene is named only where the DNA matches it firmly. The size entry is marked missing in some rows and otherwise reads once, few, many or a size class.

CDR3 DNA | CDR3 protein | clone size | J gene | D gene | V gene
TGTGCCAGCAGAATGAGGCGGGAGCAGATAGATACGCAGTATTTT | CASRMRREQIDTQYF | - | TRBJ2-3 | TRBD2 | TRBV27
TGCGCCAGCAGCTTGGGGGTCAGGGGAATGAACACTGAAGCTTTCTTT | CASSLGVRGMNTEAFF | - | TRBJ1-1 | - | TRBV5-1
TGTGCCAGCAGTTCCGGACAGGCCTATAATTCACCCCTCCACTTT | CASSSGQAYNSPLHF | - | TRBJ1-6 | TRBD1 | TRBV6-5
TGTGCCAGCAGTCCCGGACAGGTTTACACAGATACGCAGTATTTT | CASSPGQVYTDTQYF | - | TRBJ2-3 | TRBD1 | TRBV28
TGTGCCAGCAGCTTTGGGACAGGATTCTCCTACGAGCAGTACTTC | CASSFGTGFSYEQYF | - | TRBJ2-7 | TRBD1 | TRBV7-6
TGTGCCAGCAGCTCCCAACCGGGGGGCTACGAGCAGTACTTC | CASSSQPGGYEQYF | - | TRBJ2-7 | TRBD2 | TRBV7-2
TGTGCCACCAGTGATACGGGGGGCAGAGGGGGTTTTAAGAATGAGCAGTTCTTC | CATSDTGGRGGFKNEQFF | - | TRBJ2-1 | - | TRBV24-1
TGTGCCAGCAGTACACAACTAGCGGGAGAAGGCGAGTCCTACGAGCAGTACTTC | CASSTQLAGEGESYEQYF | - | TRBJ2-7 | TRBD2 | TRBV28
TGTGCCAGCAGCTTAACTATACTGGAGGGAGAGACCCAGTACTTC | CASSLTILEGETQYF | - | TRBJ2-5 | - | TRBV7-6
TGTGCCAGCAGTCTCGACAGGGGAATAGTCACCGGGGAGCTGTTTTTT | CASSLDRGIVTGELFF | - | TRBJ2-2 | TRBD1 | TRBV28
TGTGCCAGCAGCGAGCGTAGCGGGAGAGGGTCCTACGAGCAGTACTTC | CASSERSGRGSYEQYF | - | TRBJ2-7 | TRBD2 | TRBV5-4
TGTGCCAGCCTCTCGAGGACAGGGAACACTGAAGCTTTCTTT | CASLSRTGNTEAFF | - | TRBJ1-1 | TRBD1 | TRBV19
TGTGCCAGCAGTGCGACCCTAGCGGGAGGGCCTTATGAGCAGTTCTTC | CASSATLAGGPYEQFF | - | TRBJ2-1 | TRBD2 | TRBV27
TGTGCCAGTAGTAGGGACAGGGGGCGTTCCGAGCAGTACTTC | CASSRDRGRSEQYF | - | TRBJ2-7 | TRBD1 | TRBV19
TGTGCCAGCTCACCACGGACTAGCGGATCCTACGAGCAGTACTTC | CASSPRTSGSYEQYF | - | TRBJ2-7 | TRBD2 | TRBV18
TGTGCCAGCAGTTTACTTGCAGATACGCAGTATTTT | CASSLLADTQYF | once | TRBJ2-3 | - | TRBV28
TGCGCCAGCAGCCCCGTGGGGAGCGGGGAGACCCAGTACTTC | CASSPVGSGETQYF | once | TRBJ2-5 | - | TRBV5-1
TGTGCCAGCAGCCTGGCCCCAGTGGGTGGCGGGAGGGGAGGGCAAGAGACCCAGTACTTC | CASSLAPVGGGRGGQETQYF | - | TRBJ2-5 | TRBD2 | TRBV4-2
TGTGCCAGTAGTGGGGGACTAGCCGGTAATGAGCAGTTCTTC | CASSGGLAGNEQFF | - | TRBJ2-1 | TRBD2 | TRBV19
TGTGCCATCAGTGAGTCGGCGGGGGCGGCGAGGGGGGCCAACGTCCTGACTTTC | CAISESAGAARGANVLTF | - | TRBJ2-6 | - | TRBV10-3
TGTGCCGGCCCCCGTTCGGATTCCTCGAATGAGGGCGAGCAGTACTTC | CAGPRSDSSNEGEQYF | - | TRBJ2-7 | - | TRBV30
TGTGCCAGCATCCTGGGACAGGGATATGGAAACACCATATATTTT | CASILGQGYGNTIYF | - | TRBJ1-3 | TRBD1 | TRBV6-5
TGTGCCACCGTCCCCGGCGGGAGCTACGAGCAGTACTTC | CATVPGGSYEQYF | - | TRBJ2-7 | TRBD2 | TRBV10-3
TGTGCCAGCAGCGTAGGGGACAGGGGGGGCTCTGGAAACACCATATATTTT | CASSVGDRGGSGNTIYF | - | TRBJ1-3 | TRBD1 | TRBV9